Listed below are T cell receptor beta chains from one sample, sequenced in a study of beta chain features in type 1 diabetes. Clones were read by immunoSEQ multiplex PCR, and TCRdb kept only the in-frame ones, dropping some. The repertoire consists of under 250,000 clones, with more than 11% occurring once and the leading ten covering around 0.019%. The sequenced material came from naive CD4+ T cells from blood. The receptor set was obtained from a man younger than 40 with type 1 diabetes. Each CDR3 is given with its conserved first and last residue.

TRBV19,TRBJ2-5,CASRTGGGGETQYF
TRBV4-1,TRBJ2-3,CASSQGGQEFLYAQYF
TRBV5-4,TRBJ2-7,CASGLTSGNEQYF
TRBV5-6,TRBJ2-3,CASSPGTDTQYF
TRBV6-5,TRBJ2-7,CASSSTSGSDYEQYF
TRBV11-2,TRBJ2-7,CASSLVGREQYF
TRBV5-6,TRBJ2-5,CASSLAGHRGGETQYF
TRBV6-5,TRBJ2-5,CATHDRGKTQYF
TRBV5-1,TRBJ2-1,CASGGSEPYSYNEQFF
TRBV2,TRBJ2-7,CASRTYGTGVRDEQYF
TRBV2,TRBJ2-1,CASRETGLGNEQFF
TRBV19,TRBJ2-3,CASSARDRGRGDTQYF
TRBV6-5,TRBJ2-2,CASSYRGGELFF
TRBV2,TRBJ2-1,CATRGGTYNEQFF
TRBV30,TRBJ1-5,CAWSVRAGGMPQHF
TRBV25-1,TRBJ2-3,CASSADRAPKDTQYF
TRBV6-5,TRBJ2-7,CASSLPNGSYEQYF
TRBV5-1,TRBJ2-3,CASSLGVRGGTDTQYF
TRBV30,TRBJ1-6,CAWSTGASPLHF
TRBV7-2,TRBJ2-2,CASSLKARDTGELFF
TRBV7-9,TRBJ2-2,CASRSTGGNTGELFF
TRBV5-1,TRBJ2-3,CASSSPPGTDTQYF
TRBV5-4,TRBJ2-2,CASSPTRSRTGELFF
TRBV29-1,TRBJ2-2,CSAETGYPGELFF
TRBV9,TRBJ2-7,CASSVGTGQYEQYF
TRBV7-2,TRBJ2-3,CASSRRLATDTQYF
TRBV7-8,TRBJ2-1,CASSLAGLADSYNEQFF
TRBV19,TRBJ2-5,CASSIRGEPPETQYF
TRBV7-8,TRBJ2-3,CASSLREGSTDTQYF
TRBV5-4,TRBJ1-1,CASSSGQITEAFF
TRBV15,TRBJ2-5,CATSRDLATQETQYF
TRBV9,TRBJ1-5,CASSEGTGTDQPQHF
TRBV9,TRBJ2-2,CASSVVDYSNTGELFF
TRBV11-2,TRBJ2-7,CASSPAAGSGGPYYEQYF
TRBV5-1,TRBJ1-1,CASGTALNTEAFF
TRBV6-1,TRBJ1-1,CASAQSTNTEAFF
TRBV7-2,TRBJ1-1,CASSLVPQDTEAFF
TRBV11-3,TRBJ2-6,CASSLGGLSSGANVLTF
TRBV29-1,TRBJ2-5,CSVEVGAGETQYF
TRBV5-1,TRBJ1-1,CASSLDPGKGTEAFF
TRBV28,TRBJ2-1,CASSPPASGGVSSYNEQFF
TRBV6-5,TRBJ1-2,CASRVGQEYGYTF
TRBV11-2,TRBJ1-1,CASSLDRGHAEAFF
TRBV2,TRBJ2-5,CASSENYQETQYF
TRBV29-1,TRBJ2-3,CSVGGTSGYTDTQYF
TRBV18,TRBJ1-5,CASSPQGAVQPQHF
TRBV18,TRBJ1-1,CASSPRVSAEAFF
TRBV6-6,TRBJ2-3,CASSLSSGDTDTQYF
TRBV18,TRBJ1-5,CASSGGRVNQPQHF
TRBV15,TRBJ2-4,CATSGGTSGRENIQYF
TRBV5-1,TRBJ2-7,CASSVSGRGKQYF
TRBV12-5,TRBJ2-3,CASGLVRRGDTQYF
TRBV5-1,TRBJ1-1,CASSTGQGITEAFF
TRBV6-5,TRBJ1-5,CASSLPNQPQHF
TRBV6-5,TRBJ2-7,CASSYGTSGSYEQYF
TRBV25-1,TRBJ2-3,CASSVAGTRTDTQYF